Sequencing of this T cell receptor (beta chain) was carried out in a study of response to subunit inactivated influenza vaccine. General study results and limits: The study's authors posited that every seasonal influenza vaccination enlists few new T cells.

TCRdb reanalysed the RT-PCR reads using MiXCR and keeps one entry per CDR3 protein. The sample has roughly 500,000 distinct CDR3 sequences; approximately 16% are singletons. This clonotype was seen repeatedly, ten times or more. Antigen: not known. V gave up 6 bases and J gave up 3 bases; unmatched junction bases: 8. Germline V lookup: CDR1 DFQATT, CDR2 SNEGSKA (reference sequence). The length of the CDR3 is 14 residues. V is TRBV20-1 and J is TRBJ2-7; 10 positions match TRBD1. The clonotype originates from a man between 50 and 70 years old who received an inactivated influenza vaccine. The sample here was CD4+ T cells sorted from PBMCs, taken less than 30 months after vaccination. CDR3 DNA sequence: TGCAGTGCAATGTACCGGGACAGGGGCTACGAGCAGTACTTC. Encoded protein: CSAMYRDRGYEQYF.